The 23 T cell receptor beta chains in this list originate from one sample, sequenced in a study of cytomegalovirus exposure and HLA in healthy donors. The PCR made use of 60 Vbeta and 13 Jbeta primers. Here immunoSEQ multiplex PCR was the method, and the copy in TCRdb shows in-frame clones only, minus some. The sample lists 100,000 to 150,000 clones, approximately 80% seen once, with around 10% in the top ten. The sequencing input was PBMCs. The receptor source for this set is a man under 40 in good health and CMV-seropositive.

The sample holds one count of this clone. The V and J genes are TRBV5-1 and TRBJ1-4, with 8 bases lining up with TRBD1. The germline V gene encodes CDR1 SGHRS and CDR2 YFSETQ. The ends lost 4 bases at V and 4 bases at J; junction bases unmatched: 6. This CDR3 comprises 15 residues. The CDR3 DNA is TGCGCCAGCAGCACCCAGACAGGGGATAATGAAAAACTGTTTTTT. Its translation is CASSTQTGDNEKLFF. The full variable domain, with the rest looked up from reference TRBV5-1 and TRBJ1-4, is KAGVTQTPRYLIKTRGQQVTLSCSPISGHRSVSWYQQTPGQGLQFLFEYFSETQRNKGNFPGRFSGRQFSNSRSEMNVSTLELGDSALYLCASSTQTGDNEKLFFGSGTQLSVL.

The rearrangement joins TRBV6-1 to TRBJ1-5; TRBD1 might be the D (6 bases). Deletions cut 6 bases from V and 0 bases from J, with 9 bases between. Germline CDR1 is MNHNS and CDR2 is SASEGT. This CDR3 spans 14 amino acids. CDR3 sequence: CASRDSNSNQPQHF. The CDR3 nucleotides read TGTGCCAGCAGGGACAGTAATAGCAATCAGCCCCAGCATTTT.

The genes are TRBV28 and TRBJ2-3; 10 bases agree with TRBD2. CDR1 is MDHEN and CDR2 is SYDVKM in the germline V gene. The CDR3 has 14 residues. The J segment lost 4 bases and the V segment lost 6 bases, leaving 4 bases of the junction unmatched. CDR3 nucleotide sequence: TGTGCCAGCAGCAGCGGGGGGGCCTCAGATACGCAGTATTTT. Protein product: CASSSGGASDTQYF. The variable domain in full, with the rest retrieved from reference TRBV28 and TRBJ2-3, is DVKVTQSSRYLVKRTGEKVFLECVQDMDHENMFWYRQDPGLGLRLIYFSYDVKMKEKGDIPEGYSVSREKKERFSLILESASTNQTSMYLCASSSGGASDTQYFGPGTRLTVL.

The V and J genes are TRBV5-1 and TRBJ1-6, with D possibly TRBD1 on 6 matching bases. CDR3 length: 13 amino acids. V lost 4 bases, J lost 7 bases, and 9 bases lay in between. Looked up from germline, CDR1 is SGHRS and CDR2 is YFSETQ. CDR3: CASSIDRNSPLHF. The CDR3 bases are TGCGCCAGCAGCATCGACAGGAATTCACCCCTCCACTTT.

The rearrangement links TRBV5-1 to TRBJ2-5; tentative D call: TRBD1 (6 bases). Germline V gives CDR1 SGHRS, CDR2 YFSETQ. The CDR3 contains 14 residues. Deletions cut 2 bases from V and 4 bases from J, with 12 bases between. The CDR3 spells CASSLSGGGETQYF. DNA of the CDR3: TGCGCCAGCAGCTTATCTGGGGGCGGAGAGACCCAGTACTTC.

The chain has TRBV6-6 and TRBJ2-7; D is unclear. V gave up 4 bases and J gave up 0 bases, with 10 bases separating them. The CDR3 loop spans 14 amino acids. Germline V gives CDR1 MNHNY, CDR2 SVGAGI (reference sequence). Here the CDR3 reads CASSSSRLSYEQYF. CDR3 sequence (DNA): TGTGCCAGCAGTTCGAGCCGACTCTCCTACGAGCAGTACTTC.

This clone was seen a handful of times. The chain has TRBV28 and TRBJ2-3, with TRBD1 matching 7 bases. The germline V gene encodes CDR1 MDHEN and CDR2 SYDVKM. CDR3 size: 15 residues. J was trimmed by 4 bases and V by 5 bases; bases with no gene match: 9. CDR3: CASSPSGTASDTQYF. The CDR3 DNA reads TGTGCCAGCAGTCCGTCGGGGACAGCGTCAGATACGCAGTATTTT.

The chain is built from TRBV5-1 and TRBJ2-3; 15 bases fit TRBD2. The trim removed 4 bases at V and 2 bases at J, leaving 5 bases unmatched. The CDR3 consists of 17 residues. Germline CDR1 and CDR2: SGHRS and YFSETQ. The CDR3: CASSPGLAGGSTDTQYF. The CDR3 coding sequence is TGCGCCAGCAGCCCGGGACTAGCGGGGGGATCCACAGATACGCAGTATTTT.

V is TRBV6-1 and J is TRBJ1-2; 8 bases are a match to TRBD1. V lost 7 bases and J lost 8; bases outside the gene matches: 12. Per germline, CDR1 MNHNS and CDR2 SASEGT. CDR3 length equals 14 residues. This chain's CDR3 is CASKETGALLGYTF. CDR3 nucleotides: TGTGCCAGCAAAGAGACAGGGGCCCTATTGGGCTACACCTTC.

This chain joins TRBV9 and TRBJ1-2, with TRBD1 identical over 7 bases. Germline CDR1 SGDLS, CDR2 YYNGEE. V was clipped by 3 bases and J by 8 bases; unmatched bases: 7. The CDR3 covers 13 residues. CDR3 protein: CASSGERGRGYTF. CDR3 bases: TGTGCCAGCAGCGGCGAGAGGGGGCGGGGCTACACCTTC.

The CDR3 DNA reads as TGTGCCAGCAGCGGAGGTACTCCCTGGGAGCAGTACTTC. Its protein product is CASSGGTPWEQYF. The chain combines TRBV5-4 with TRBJ2-7; a weak D match, TRBD2 (5 bases). V was pared by 4 bases and J by 7 bases, with 15 bases between. The CDR3 extends over 13 amino acids. Germline V gene data show CDR1 as SGHNT and CDR2 as YYREEE (reference sequence). Complete variable domain (other parts from reference TRBV5-4 and TRBJ2-7): ETGVTQSPTHLIKTRGQQVTLRCSSQSGHNTVSWYQQALGQGPQFIFQYYREEENGRGNFPPRFSGLQFPNYSSELNVNALELDDSALYLCASSGGTPWEQYFGPGTRLTVT.

The sample holds one count of this clone. V is TRBV5-1 and J is TRBJ2-5; the D is unclear. V shed 4 bases and J shed 0 bases, with 16 bases lying between them. CDR1 SGHRS and CDR2 YFSETQ come from the germline V gene. The CDR3 extends over 16 amino acids. DNA of the CDR3: TGCGCCAGCAGCAATCCCGGTGGAGCGTACCAAGAGACCCAGTACTTC. Amino acids: CASSNPGGAYQETQYF.

This sequence joins TRBV28 and TRBJ2-7; 7 bases match TRBD1. V gave up 6 bases and J gave up 2 bases; unmatched junction bases: 4. This CDR3 has 13 amino acids. Germline lookup yields CDR1 MDHEN and CDR2 SYDVKM. The CDR3, as DNA: TGTGCCAGCAGGCAGACAGGGACCTACGAGCAGTACTTC. Residues: CASRQTGTYEQYF.

The chain links TRBV5-1 to TRBJ1-2; 7 bases line up with TRBD1. The germline V gene has CDR1 SGHRS and CDR2 YFSETQ. V was clipped by 2 bases and J by 7 bases; unmatched bases: 14. This CDR3 spans 16 amino acids. Here the CDR3 DNA reads TGCGCCAGCAGCTTTTCCACAGGGGCAGAGGTCGGTGGCTACACCTTC. Translation gives CASSFSTGAEVGGYTF.

The V and J genes are TRBV6-6 and TRBJ1-6, with 8 bases lining up with TRBD1. CDR1 MNHNY and CDR2 SVGAGI come from the germline V gene (reference sequence). This CDR3 contains 14 residues. V lost 4 bases and J lost 9; bases outside the gene matches: 5. CDR3 nucleotides: TGTGCCAGCAGTTTGAGGACAGGGATTTCACCCCTCCACTTT. This encodes CASSLRTGISPLHF.

This clone has just one count. The J gene is TRBJ2-5, the V gene TRBV5-1, with 13 bases lining up with TRBD2. The CDR3 runs to 16 residues. V lost 4 bases, J lost 5 bases, and 8 bases stayed unmatched. The germline gives CDR1 SGHRS, CDR2 YFSETQ. The CDR3 region is CASSTTSGGAYETQYF. As DNA, the CDR3 is TGCGCCAGCAGCACCACTAGCGGGGGGGCGTATGAGACCCAGTACTTC.

The rearrangement links TRBV27 to TRBJ2-7, with TRBD2 as a possible D gene (5 bases). V was trimmed by 2 bases and J by 2 bases, leaving 10 bases between them. Looked up from germline, CDR1 is MNHEY and CDR2 is SMNVEV (reference sequence). This CDR3 comprises 14 residues. CDR3 in amino acids: CASSLRKGAYEQYF. The CDR3 DNA is TGTGCCAGCAGTTTAAGGAAGGGAGCCTACGAGCAGTACTTC.

Only a few counts were recorded for this clone. The chain links TRBV7-9 to TRBJ1-1; 10 bases are shared with TRBD1. Germline lookup yields CDR1 SEHNR and CDR2 FQNEAQ (reference sequence). This CDR3 comprises 16 residues. V shed 5 bases, J shed 4 bases, and the junction held 10 bases outside the gene matches. The CDR3, as DNA: TGTGCCAGCAGCCCCGGGACAGGGGCAGGTATCACTGAAGCTTTCTTT. Protein sequence: CASSPGTGAGITEAFF.

This clone was observed a single time. CDR3 region: CASSLSLEGYTF. DNA for the CDR3: TGCGCCAGCAGCTTATCCCTAGAGGGCTACACCTTC. V is TRBV5-1 and J is TRBJ1-2; no reliable D call. The V gene's germline CDR1 is SGHRS and CDR2 YFSETQ. The CDR3 spans 12 residues. V lost 2 bases to trimming and J lost 8 bases, with 10 bases between them.

This rearrangement joins TRBV5-1 to TRBJ1-1, with D perhaps TRBD1 (6 bases). Germline assignment: CDR1 SGHRS and CDR2 YFSETQ. V lost 2 bases and J lost 0, with 8 bases in between. This CDR3 has 14 amino acids. CDR3 sequence reads: CASSFTGMNTEAFF. The CDR3 DNA reads TGCGCCAGCAGCTTCACAGGGATGAACACTGAAGCTTTCTTT.

The V and J genes are TRBV2 and TRBJ2-7, with D perhaps matching TRBD1 (6 bases). Trimming stripped 1 base from V and 4 bases from J, with 14 bases between. The CDR3 is 15 amino acids. Germline V CDR1 and CDR2: SNHLY, FYNNEI. CDR3 region: CASSEGRGDRYEQYF. Here the CDR3 DNA reads TGTGCCAGCAGTGAAGGCAGGGGCGATCGATACGAGCAGTACTTC.

About this clone itself: A read error may account for a junction end that differs from germline. V usage is TRBV7-9 and J usage is TRBJ2-2; 10 nucleotides line up with TRBD1. There are 16 residues in the CDR3. Germline V lookup: CDR1 SEHNR, CDR2 FQNEAQ (reference sequence). The CDR3 bases are TGTTCCAGCAGCTTCCCGGGACAGGGGAAAACCGGGGAGCTGTTTTTT. Translating it yields CSSSFPGQGKTGELFF.

V is TRBV7-8 and J is TRBJ2-5; TRBD1 matches at 10 bases. The J call is uncertain, as TRBJ2-7 better fits the DNA end. Germline-derived CDR1 and CDR2 are SGHVS and FQNEAQ. This CDR3 is built from 17 residues. The CDR3 spells CASSSNGATGGLYEQYF. CDR3 sequence (DNA): TGTGCCAGCAGCTCCAACGGGGCGACAGGGGGCCTCTACGAGCAGTACTTC.